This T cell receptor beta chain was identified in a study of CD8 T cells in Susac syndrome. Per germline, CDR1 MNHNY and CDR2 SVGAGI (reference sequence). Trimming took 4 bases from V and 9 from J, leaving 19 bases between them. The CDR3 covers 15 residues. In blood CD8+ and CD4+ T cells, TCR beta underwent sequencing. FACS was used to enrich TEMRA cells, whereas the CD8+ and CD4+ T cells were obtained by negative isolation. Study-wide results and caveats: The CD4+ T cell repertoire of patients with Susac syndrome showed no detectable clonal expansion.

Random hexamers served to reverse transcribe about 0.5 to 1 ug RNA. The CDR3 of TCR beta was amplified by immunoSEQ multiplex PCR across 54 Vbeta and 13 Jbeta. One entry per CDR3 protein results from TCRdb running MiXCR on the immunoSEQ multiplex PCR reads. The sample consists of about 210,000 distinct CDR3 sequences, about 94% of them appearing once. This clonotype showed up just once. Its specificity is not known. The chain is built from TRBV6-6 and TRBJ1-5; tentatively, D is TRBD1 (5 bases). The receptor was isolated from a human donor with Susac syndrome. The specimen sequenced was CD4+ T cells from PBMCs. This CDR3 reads CASSSTGLQWGPQHF. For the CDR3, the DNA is TGTGCCAGCAGTTCCACGGGACTCCAGTGGGGGCCCCAGCATTTT.